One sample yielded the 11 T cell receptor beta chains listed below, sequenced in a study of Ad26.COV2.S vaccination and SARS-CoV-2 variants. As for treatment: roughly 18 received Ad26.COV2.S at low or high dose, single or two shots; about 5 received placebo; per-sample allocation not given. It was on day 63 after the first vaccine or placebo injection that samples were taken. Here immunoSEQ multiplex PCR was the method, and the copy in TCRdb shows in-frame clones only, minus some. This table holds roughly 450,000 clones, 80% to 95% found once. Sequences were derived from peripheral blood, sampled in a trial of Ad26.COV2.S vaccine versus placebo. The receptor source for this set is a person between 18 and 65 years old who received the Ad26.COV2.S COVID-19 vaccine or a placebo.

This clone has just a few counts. CDR3 nucleotide sequence: TGCAGTGCTAGACAGAACACTGAAGCTTTCTTT. It codes for CSARQNTEAFF. The chain joins TRBV20-1 to TRBJ1-1; no reliable D call. The CDR3 is made up of 11 amino acids. Germline assignment: CDR1 DFQATT and CDR2 SNEGSKA (reference sequence). Trimming shortened V by 2 bases and J by 1 base, and 2 bases separated the two germline ends.

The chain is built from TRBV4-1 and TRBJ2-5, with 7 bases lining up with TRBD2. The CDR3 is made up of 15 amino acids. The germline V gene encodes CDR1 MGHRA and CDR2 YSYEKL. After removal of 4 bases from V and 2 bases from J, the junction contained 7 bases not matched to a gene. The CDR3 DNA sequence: TGCGCCAGCAGCCCAACGCCTAGCGGACAAGAGACCCAGTACTTC. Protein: CASSPTPSGQETQYF.

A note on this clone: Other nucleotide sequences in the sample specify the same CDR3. CDR3 in DNA: TGCGCCAGCAGCTTTAGAGGAGGAGAGACCCAGTACTTC. As protein: CASSFRGGETQYF. The V call is TRBV5-1, the J call TRBJ2-5, with D maybe TRBD2 (5 bases). The CDR3 runs to 13 residues. Germline V gene lookup returns CDR1 SGHRS and CDR2 YFSETQ. V was shortened by 2 bases and J by 4 bases, with 9 bases between the two germline ends.

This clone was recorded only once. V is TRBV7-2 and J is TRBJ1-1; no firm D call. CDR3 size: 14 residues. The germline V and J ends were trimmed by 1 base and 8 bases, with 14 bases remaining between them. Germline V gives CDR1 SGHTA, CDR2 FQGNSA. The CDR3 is CASSLVLADVEAFF. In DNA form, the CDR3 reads TGTGCCAGCAGCTTAGTATTGGCTGATGTAGAAGCTTTCTTT. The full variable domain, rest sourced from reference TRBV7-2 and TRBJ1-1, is GAGVSQSPSNKVTEKGKDVELRCDPISGHTALYWYRQSLGQGLEFLIYFQGNSAPDKSGLPSDRFSAERTGGSVSTLTIQRTQQEDSAVYLCASSLVLADVEAFFGQGTRLTVV.

The CDR3 here is CASSLVLSSYNEQFF. The CDR3 DNA reads TGTGCCAGCAGCTTAGTTTTGAGCTCCTACAATGAGCAGTTCTTC. This sequence joins TRBV11-2 and TRBJ2-1; D call uncertain. Germline CDR1 and CDR2: SGHAT and FQNNGV. The CDR3 has 15 amino acids. V lost 1 base to trimming and J lost 0 bases, with 7 bases between them.

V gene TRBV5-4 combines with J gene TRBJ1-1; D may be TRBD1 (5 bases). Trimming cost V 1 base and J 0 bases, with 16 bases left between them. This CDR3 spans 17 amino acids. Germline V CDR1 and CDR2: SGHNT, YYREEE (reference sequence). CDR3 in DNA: TGTGCCAGCAGCTTGACCCACGGGGGAGACTTGAACACTGAAGCTTTCTTT. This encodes CASSLTHGGDLNTEAFF.

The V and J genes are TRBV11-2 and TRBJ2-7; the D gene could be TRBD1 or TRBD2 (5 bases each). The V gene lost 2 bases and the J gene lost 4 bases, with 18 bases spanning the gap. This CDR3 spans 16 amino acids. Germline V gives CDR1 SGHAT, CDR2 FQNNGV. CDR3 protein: CASSLLTGTVVYEQYF. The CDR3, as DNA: TGTGCCAGCAGCTTATTAACCGGGACCGTCGTATACGAGCAGTACTTC.

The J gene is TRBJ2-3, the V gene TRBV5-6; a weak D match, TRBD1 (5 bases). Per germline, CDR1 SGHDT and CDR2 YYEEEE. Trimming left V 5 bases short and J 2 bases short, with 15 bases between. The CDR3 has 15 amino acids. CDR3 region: CASSWVRATTDTQYF. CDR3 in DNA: TGTGCCAGCAGTTGGGTCAGGGCGACCACAGATACGCAGTATTTT. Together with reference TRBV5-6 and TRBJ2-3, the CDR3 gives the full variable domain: DAGVTQSPTHLIKTRGQQVTLRCSPKSGHDTVSWYQQALGQGPQFIFQYYEEEERQRGNFPDRFSGHQFPNYSSELNVNALLLGDSALYLCASSWVRATTDTQYFGPGTRLTVL.

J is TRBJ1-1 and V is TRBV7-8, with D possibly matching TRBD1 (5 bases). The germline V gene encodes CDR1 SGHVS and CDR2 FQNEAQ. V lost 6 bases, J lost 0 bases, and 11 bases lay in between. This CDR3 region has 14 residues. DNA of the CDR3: TGTGCCAGCAGACGGCAGGGAATGAACACTGAAGCTTTCTTT. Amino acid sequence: CASRRQGMNTEAFF.

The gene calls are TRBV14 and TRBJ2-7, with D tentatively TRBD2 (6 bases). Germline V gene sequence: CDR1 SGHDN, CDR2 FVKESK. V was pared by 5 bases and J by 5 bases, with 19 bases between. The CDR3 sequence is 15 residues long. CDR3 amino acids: CASSLGLSLPHEQYF. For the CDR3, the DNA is TGTGCCAGCAGCTTGGGACTTTCACTCCCCCACGAGCAGTACTTC.

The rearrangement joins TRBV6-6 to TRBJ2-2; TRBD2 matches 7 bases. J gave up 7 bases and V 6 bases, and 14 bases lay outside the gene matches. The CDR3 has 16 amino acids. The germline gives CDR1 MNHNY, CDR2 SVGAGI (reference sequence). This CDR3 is CASSPLAARVGGELFF. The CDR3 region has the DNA TGTGCCAGCAGCCCCCTAGCGGCGAGAGTCGGCGGGGAGCTGTTTTTT.